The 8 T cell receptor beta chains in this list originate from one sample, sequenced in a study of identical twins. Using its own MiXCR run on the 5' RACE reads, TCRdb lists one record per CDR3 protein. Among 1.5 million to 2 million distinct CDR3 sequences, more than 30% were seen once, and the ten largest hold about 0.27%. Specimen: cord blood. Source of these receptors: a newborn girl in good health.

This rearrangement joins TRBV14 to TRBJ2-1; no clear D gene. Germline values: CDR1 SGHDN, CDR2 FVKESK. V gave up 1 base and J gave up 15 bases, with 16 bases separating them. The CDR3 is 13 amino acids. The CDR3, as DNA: TGTGCCAGCAGCCAAGGAATGACGGGTTGGCGGTTCTTC. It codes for CASSQGMTGWRFF.

The CDR3 DNA sequence: TGTGCCAGCAGTTTAGAAGGGGCTACCTCCTACAATGAGCAGTTCTTC. Its translation is CASSLEGATSYNEQFF. This chain uses TRBV12-3 or TRBV12-4 with TRBJ2-1; a weak D match, TRBD1 (5 bases). Trimming shortened V by 1 base and J by 0 bases, and 10 bases separated the two germline ends. There are 16 residues in the CDR3.

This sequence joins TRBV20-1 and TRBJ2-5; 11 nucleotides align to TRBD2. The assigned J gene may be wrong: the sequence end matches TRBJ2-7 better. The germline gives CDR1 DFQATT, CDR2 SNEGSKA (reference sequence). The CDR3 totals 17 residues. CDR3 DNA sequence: TGCAGTGCTAGGTTCCCACTAGCGGGAGTCGTTACCTACGAGCAGTACTTC. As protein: CSARFPLAGVVTYEQYF.

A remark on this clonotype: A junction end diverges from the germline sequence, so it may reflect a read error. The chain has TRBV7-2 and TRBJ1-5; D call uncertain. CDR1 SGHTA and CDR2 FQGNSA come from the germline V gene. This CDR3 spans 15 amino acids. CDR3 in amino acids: CAGSDPQGRGQPQHF. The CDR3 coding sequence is TGTGCCGGCAGCGATCCCCAAGGGCGAGGTCAGCCCCAGCATTTT.

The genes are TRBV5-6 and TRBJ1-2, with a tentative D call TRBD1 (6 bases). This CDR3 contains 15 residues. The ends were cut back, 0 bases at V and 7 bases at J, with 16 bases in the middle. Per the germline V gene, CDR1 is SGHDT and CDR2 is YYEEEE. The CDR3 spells CASSLDSSGALGYTF. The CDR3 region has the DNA TGTGCCAGCAGCTTGGATTCGTCAGGGGCCCTTGGCTACACCTTC.

The CDR3 DNA reads TGTGCCATCAGGAACTCTGACAGCCTTCTGGGAGAGCAGTACTTC. Protein sequence: CAIRNSDSLLGEQYF. This chain uses TRBV10-3 with TRBJ2-7; D is possibly TRBD1 (5 bases). This CDR3 contains 15 residues. Germline V gene data show CDR1 as ENHRY and CDR2 as SYGVKD. The V end lost 6 bases, the J end lost 7 bases, and 22 bases lay between the germline ends.

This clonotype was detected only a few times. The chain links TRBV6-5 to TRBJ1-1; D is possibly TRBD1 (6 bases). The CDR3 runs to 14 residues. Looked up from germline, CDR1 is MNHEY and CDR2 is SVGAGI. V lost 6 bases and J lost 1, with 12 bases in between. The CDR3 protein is CASSQGFGNTEAFF. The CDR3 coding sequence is TGTGCCAGCAGCCAGGGGTTCGGGAACACTGAAGCTTTCTTT.

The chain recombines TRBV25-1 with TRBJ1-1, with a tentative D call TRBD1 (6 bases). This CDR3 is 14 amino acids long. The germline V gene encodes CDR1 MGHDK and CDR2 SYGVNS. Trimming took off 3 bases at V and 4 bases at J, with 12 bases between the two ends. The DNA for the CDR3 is TGTGCCAGCAGTGACACAGGGTCGGGCACTGAAGCTTTCTTT. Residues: CASSDTGSGTEAFF.